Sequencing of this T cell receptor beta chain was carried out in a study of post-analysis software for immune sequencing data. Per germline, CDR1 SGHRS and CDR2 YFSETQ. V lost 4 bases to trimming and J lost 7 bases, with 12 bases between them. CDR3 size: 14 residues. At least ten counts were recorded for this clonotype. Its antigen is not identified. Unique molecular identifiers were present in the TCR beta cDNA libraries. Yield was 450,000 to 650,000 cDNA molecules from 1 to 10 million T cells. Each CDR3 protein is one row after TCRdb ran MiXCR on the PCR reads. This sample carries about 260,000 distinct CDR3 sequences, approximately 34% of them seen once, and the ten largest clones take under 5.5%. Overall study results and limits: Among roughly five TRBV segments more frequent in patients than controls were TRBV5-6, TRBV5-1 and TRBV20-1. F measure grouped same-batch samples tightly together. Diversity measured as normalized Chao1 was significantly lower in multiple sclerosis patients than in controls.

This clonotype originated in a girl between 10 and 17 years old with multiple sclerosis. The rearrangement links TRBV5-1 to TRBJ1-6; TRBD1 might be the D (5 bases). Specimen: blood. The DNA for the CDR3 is TGCGCCAGCAGCCACCGGGACGGGAATTCACCCCTCCACTTT. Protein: CASSHRDGNSPLHF.